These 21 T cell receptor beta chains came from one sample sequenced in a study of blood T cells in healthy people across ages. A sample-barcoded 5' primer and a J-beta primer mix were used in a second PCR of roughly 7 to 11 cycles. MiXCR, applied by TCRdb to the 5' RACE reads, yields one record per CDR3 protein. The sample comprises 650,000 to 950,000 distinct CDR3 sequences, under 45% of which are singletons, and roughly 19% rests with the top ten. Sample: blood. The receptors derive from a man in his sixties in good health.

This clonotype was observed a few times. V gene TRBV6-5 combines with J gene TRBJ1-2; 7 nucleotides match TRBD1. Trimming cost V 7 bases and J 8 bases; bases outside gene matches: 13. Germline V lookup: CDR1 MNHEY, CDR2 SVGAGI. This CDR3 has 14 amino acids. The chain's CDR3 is CASNNRGGLDGYTF. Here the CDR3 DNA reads TGTGCCAGCAACAACCGAGGGGGCTTGGACGGCTACACCTTC.

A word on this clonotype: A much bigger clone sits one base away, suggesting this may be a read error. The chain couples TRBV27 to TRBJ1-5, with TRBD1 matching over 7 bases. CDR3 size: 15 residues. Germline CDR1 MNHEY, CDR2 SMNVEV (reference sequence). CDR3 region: CASSPDRVLHQPRHF. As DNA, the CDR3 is TGTGCCAGCAGTCCCGACAGGGTCCTCCATCAGCCCCGGCATTTT.

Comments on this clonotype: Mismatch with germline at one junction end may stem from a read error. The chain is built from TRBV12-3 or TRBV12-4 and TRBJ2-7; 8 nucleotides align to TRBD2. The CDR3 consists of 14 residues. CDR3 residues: CASSVAGRVHEQYF. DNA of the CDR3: TGTGCCAGCAGTGTAGCGGGGAGGGTCCACGAGCAGTACTTC.

In DNA, the CDR3 is TGCGCCAGCAGCTTTGGGACAGATCAAGCCAAAAACATTCAGTACTTC. Translation: CASSFGTDQAKNIQYF. The chain carries TRBV5-1 and TRBJ2-4; 7 bases map to TRBD1. The CDR3 is 16 amino acids. Germline V lookup: CDR1 SGHRS, CDR2 YFSETQ. V shed 2 bases, J shed 0 bases, and the junction held 5 bases outside the gene matches.

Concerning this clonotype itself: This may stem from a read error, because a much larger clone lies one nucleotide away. The CDR3 protein is CASSARTGRYEQYF. Here the CDR3 DNA reads TGTGCCAGCAGTGCACGGACAGGGAGGTACGAGCAGTACTTC. The chain employs TRBV6-2 or TRBV6-3 and TRBJ2-5; 8 positions agree with TRBD1. Judging by the DNA end, TRBJ2-7 fits better; the J call may be wrong. CDR3 length: 14 amino acids. From germline, CDR1 is MNHEY and CDR2 SVGEGT.

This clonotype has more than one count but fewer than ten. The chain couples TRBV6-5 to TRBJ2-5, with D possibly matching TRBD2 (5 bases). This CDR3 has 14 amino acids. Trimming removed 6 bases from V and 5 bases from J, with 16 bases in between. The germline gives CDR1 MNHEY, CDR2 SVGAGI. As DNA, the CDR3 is TGTGCCAGCAGCCGGCCGGGGTTGGAGGAGACCCAGTACTTC. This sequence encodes CASSRPGLEETQYF.

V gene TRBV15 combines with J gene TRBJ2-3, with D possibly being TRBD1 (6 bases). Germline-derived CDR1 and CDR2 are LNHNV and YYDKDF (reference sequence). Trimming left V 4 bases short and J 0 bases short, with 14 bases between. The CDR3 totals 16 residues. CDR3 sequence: CATSKVDRPSTDTQYF. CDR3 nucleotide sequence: TGTGCCACCAGCAAGGTTGACAGGCCTAGCACAGATACGCAGTATTTT.

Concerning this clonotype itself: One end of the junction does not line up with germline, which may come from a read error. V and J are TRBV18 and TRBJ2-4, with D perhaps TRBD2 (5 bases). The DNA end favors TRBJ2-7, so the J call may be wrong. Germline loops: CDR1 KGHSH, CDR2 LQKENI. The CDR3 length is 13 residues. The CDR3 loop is CASAPGLDGEQYF. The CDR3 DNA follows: TGTGCCAGCGCACCAGGACTGGATGGCGAGCAGTACTTC.

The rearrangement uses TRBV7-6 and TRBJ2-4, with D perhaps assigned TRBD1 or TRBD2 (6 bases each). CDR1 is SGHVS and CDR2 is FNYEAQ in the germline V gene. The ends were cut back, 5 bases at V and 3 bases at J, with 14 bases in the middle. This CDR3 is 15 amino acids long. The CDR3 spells CASSPGGGGKNIQYF. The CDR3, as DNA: TGTGCCAGCAGCCCCGGCGGAGGGGGCAAAAACATTCAGTACTTC.

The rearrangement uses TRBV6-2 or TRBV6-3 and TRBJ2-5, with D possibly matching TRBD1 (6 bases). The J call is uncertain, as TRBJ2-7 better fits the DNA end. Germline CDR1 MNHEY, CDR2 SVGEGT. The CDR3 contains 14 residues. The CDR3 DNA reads TGTGCCAGCAGTGACACCTACAGGGACAACGAGCAGTACTTC. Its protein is CASSDTYRDNEQYF.

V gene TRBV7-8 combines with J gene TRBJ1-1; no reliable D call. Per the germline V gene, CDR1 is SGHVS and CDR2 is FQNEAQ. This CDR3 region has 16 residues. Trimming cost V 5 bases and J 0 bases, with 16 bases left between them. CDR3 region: CASSPRSRTVNTEAFF. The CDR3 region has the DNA TGTGCCAGCAGCCCACGGTCTCGGACGGTGAACACTGAAGCTTTCTTT.

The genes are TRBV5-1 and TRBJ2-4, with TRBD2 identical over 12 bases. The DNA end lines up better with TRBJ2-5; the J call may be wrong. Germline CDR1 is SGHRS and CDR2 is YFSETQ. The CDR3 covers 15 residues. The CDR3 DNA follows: TGCGCCAGCAGCTTTCTAGCGGGGGGGGAAGAGACCCAGTACTTC. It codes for CASSFLAGGEETQYF.

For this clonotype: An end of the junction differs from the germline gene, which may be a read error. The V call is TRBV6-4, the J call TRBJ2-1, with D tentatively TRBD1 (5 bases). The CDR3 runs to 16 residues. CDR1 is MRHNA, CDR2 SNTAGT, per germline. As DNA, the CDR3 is TGTGCCAGCAGTGACGGTGTTGGGGCGCCCTACAATAAGCAGTTCTTC. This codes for CASSDGVGAPYNKQFF.

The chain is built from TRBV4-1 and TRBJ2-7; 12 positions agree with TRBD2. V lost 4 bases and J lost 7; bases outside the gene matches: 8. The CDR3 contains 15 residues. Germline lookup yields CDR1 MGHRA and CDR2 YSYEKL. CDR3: CASSPTSGSLNEQYF. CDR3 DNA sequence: TGCGCCAGCAGCCCGACTAGCGGGAGTCTCAATGAGCAGTACTTC.

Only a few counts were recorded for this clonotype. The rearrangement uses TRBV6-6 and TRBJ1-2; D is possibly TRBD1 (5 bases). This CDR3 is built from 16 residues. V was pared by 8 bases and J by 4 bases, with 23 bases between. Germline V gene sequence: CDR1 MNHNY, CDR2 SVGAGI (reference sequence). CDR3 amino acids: CASRPSGTLDFYGYTF. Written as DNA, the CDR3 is TGTGCCAGCCGACCCTCCGGGACCCTAGATTTCTATGGCTACACCTTC.

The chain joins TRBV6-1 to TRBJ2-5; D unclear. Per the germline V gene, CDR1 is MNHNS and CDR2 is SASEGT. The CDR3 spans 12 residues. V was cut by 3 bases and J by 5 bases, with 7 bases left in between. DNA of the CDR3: TGTGCCAGCAGTGAGATTTGGGAGACCCAGTACTTC. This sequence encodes CASSEIWETQYF.

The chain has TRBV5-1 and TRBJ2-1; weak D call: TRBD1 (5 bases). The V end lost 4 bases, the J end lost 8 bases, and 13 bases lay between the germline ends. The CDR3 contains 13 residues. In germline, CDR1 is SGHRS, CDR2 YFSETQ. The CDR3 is CASSIRVGHEQFF. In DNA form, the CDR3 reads TGCGCCAGCAGCATCAGGGTAGGGCATGAGCAGTTCTTC.

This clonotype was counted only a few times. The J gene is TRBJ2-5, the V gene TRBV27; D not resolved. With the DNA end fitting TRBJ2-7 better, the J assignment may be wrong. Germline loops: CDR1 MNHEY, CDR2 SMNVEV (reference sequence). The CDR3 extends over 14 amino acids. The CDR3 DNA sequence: TGTGCCAGCAGTTTAAGGGTCAGTCACCACGAGCAGTACTTC. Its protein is CASSLRVSHHEQYF.

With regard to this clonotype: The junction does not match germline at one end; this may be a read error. The CDR3 DNA sequence: TGTGCCAGCAGCTCGAGGTGGGGCGCAGTCTCTGGGGCCAACGTCCCGACTTTC. Amino acid sequence: CASSSRWGAVSGANVPTF. J is TRBJ2-6 and V is TRBV7-2; tentative D call: TRBD1 (5 bases). The CDR3 is 18 residues long. CDR1 SGHTA and CDR2 FQGNSA come from the germline V gene.

The CDR3 nucleotides are TGTGCCAGCAGCTTGGAGCTAGGGGTCACTGGGGCCAACGTCCTGACTTTC. Encoded protein: CASSLELGVTGANVLTF. The chain couples TRBV5-6 to TRBJ2-6, with a possible D match to TRBD1 (5 bases). CDR3 length equals 17 residues. Germline assignment: CDR1 SGHDT and CDR2 YYEEEE. The ends were cut back, 0 bases at V and 2 bases at J, with 12 bases in the middle.

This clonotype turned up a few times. In DNA form, the CDR3 reads TGTGCCAGCAGCTCAGGGGGTTCCGACTACAATGAGCAGTTCTTC. Translation gives CASSSGGSDYNEQFF. J is TRBJ2-1 and V is TRBV11-3, with 7 nucleotides matching TRBD1. Germline V CDR1 and CDR2: SGHNT, YENEEA. The CDR3 is 15 residues long. The trim removed 4 bases at V and 3 bases at J, leaving 6 bases unmatched. Together with reference TRBV11-3 and TRBJ2-1, the CDR3 gives the full variable domain: EAGVVQSPRYKIIEKKQPVAFWCNPISGHNTLYWYLQNLGQGPELLIRYENEEAVDDSQLPKDRFSAERLKGVDSTLKIQPAELGDSAVYLCASSSGGSDYNEQFFGPGTRLTVL.